The 15 T cell receptor beta chains below come from one sample, sequenced in a study of T cell responses to AZD1222 COVID-19 vaccine. Some clones are missing from TCRdb's copy, which holds only in-frame ones; the method was immunoSEQ multiplex PCR. Of more than 100,000 clones in the sample, more than 85% are singletons; the top ten hold 1.5% to 2%. This material consisted of peripheral blood, taken 28 days after the second AZD1222 dose. These receptors were collected from an adult who received the AZD1222 COVID-19 vaccine.

V usage is TRBV5-1 and J usage is TRBJ1-3; the D is unclear. Looked up from germline, CDR1 is SGHRS and CDR2 is YFSETQ. The V end lost 4 bases, the J end lost 0 bases, and 14 bases lay between the germline ends. The CDR3 is 16 residues long. The DNA for the CDR3 is TGCGCCAGCAGCCCGGGTGTGGGGAGCTCTGGAAACACCATATATTTT. Encoded protein: CASSPGVGSSGNTIYF.

V is TRBV6-8 and J is TRBJ1-1; D is unresolved. CDR1 MNHGY and CDR2 SAAAGT come from the germline V gene. The CDR3 extends over 11 amino acids. V was trimmed by 7 bases and J by 3 bases, leaving 6 bases between them. The CDR3 DNA is TGTGCCAGCAAGGTCCACACTGAAGCTTTCTTT. Translation gives CASKVHTEAFF.

The J gene is TRBJ2-5, the V gene TRBV10-2, with 10 bases aligning to TRBD2. The germline V gene has CDR1 WSHSY and CDR2 SAAADI. V was pared by 4 bases and J by 3 bases, with 2 bases of the junction left unmatched. The CDR3 covers 14 residues. The CDR3, as DNA: TGCGCCAGCAGTGTTAGCGGGAGGAAAGAGACCCAGTACTTC. The encoded protein is CASSVSGRKETQYF.

The chain is built from TRBV30 and TRBJ1-5; maybe TRBD1 (6 bases). Germline V gene data show CDR1 as GTSNPN and CDR2 as SVGIG (reference sequence). CDR3 length equals 13 residues. The V and J ends lost 0 bases and 7 bases respectively, with 10 bases between them. This CDR3 reads CAWSVRGAQPQHF. The CDR3, as DNA: TGTGCCTGGAGTGTACGGGGGGCCCAGCCCCAGCATTTT.

The rearrangement joins TRBV18 to TRBJ1-2, with a tentative D call TRBD1 (5 bases). Deletions cut 3 bases from V and 0 bases from J, with 8 bases between. The CDR3 is 14 residues long. Germline CDR1 reads KGHSH; CDR2 reads LQKENI. CDR3: CASSPDTTNYGYTF. The CDR3 DNA follows: TGTGCCAGCTCACCGGACACCACTAACTATGGCTACACCTTC.

The chain combines TRBV5-1 with TRBJ1-6; D is undetermined. This CDR3 contains 14 residues. Germline V lookup: CDR1 SGHRS, CDR2 YFSETQ. V lost 0 bases and J lost 7, with 8 bases in between. This CDR3 reads CASSLDGGNSPLHF. DNA of the CDR3: TGCGCCAGCAGCTTGGACGGTGGGAATTCACCCCTCCACTTT.

This chain uses TRBV15 with TRBJ1-4; maybe TRBD1 (5 bases). The CDR3 extends over 16 amino acids. Germline V CDR1 and CDR2: LNHNV, YYDKDF (reference sequence). The germline V and J ends were trimmed by 0 bases and 10 bases, with 18 bases remaining between them. The CDR3 is CATSRDSGGGDRKLFF. For the CDR3, the DNA is TGTGCCACCAGCAGAGATAGTGGGGGTGGGGACCGAAAACTGTTTTTT.

The chain employs TRBV18 and TRBJ2-3, with D possibly being TRBD2 (6 bases). Per the germline V gene, CDR1 is KGHSH and CDR2 is LQKENI. V was clipped by 1 base and J by 0 bases, with 11 bases between them. This CDR3 region has 16 residues. As DNA, the CDR3 is TGTGCCAGCTCACCACAGGAGCGGGCGAGCACAGATACGCAGTATTTT. This codes for CASSPQERASTDTQYF. The full variable domain, with the rest looked up from reference TRBV18 and TRBJ2-3, is NAGVMQNPRHLVRRRGQEARLRCSPMKGHSHVYWYRQLPEEGLKFMVYLQKENIIDESGMPKERFSAEFPKEGPSILRIQQVVRGDSAAYFCASSPQERASTDTQYFGPGTRLTVL.

The gene calls are TRBV6-2 or TRBV6-3 and TRBJ2-3; D ambiguous. V was pared by 2 bases and J by 1 base, with 4 bases between. The germline V gene encodes CDR1 MNHEY and CDR2 SVGEGT. The CDR3 contains 13 residues. The CDR3 here is CASSYGGTDTQYF. The CDR3 nucleotides are TGTGCCAGCAGTTACGGGGGCACAGATACGCAGTATTTT.

The chain employs TRBV6-2 or TRBV6-3 and TRBJ2-1; 9 bases are a match to TRBD2. The germline gives CDR1 MNHEY, CDR2 SVGEGT. The CDR3 extends over 16 amino acids. V gave up 6 bases and J gave up 7 bases; unmatched junction bases: 13. In DNA, the CDR3 is TGTGCCAGCAGCACGCCCCTCGCGGGGGGGCAAAATGAGCAGTTCTTC. This codes for CASSTPLAGGQNEQFF.

The chain employs TRBV6-5 and TRBJ1-2; D ambiguous. V lost 1 base to trimming and J lost 4 bases, with 16 bases between them. This CDR3 is 16 amino acids long. Germline lookup yields CDR1 MNHEY and CDR2 SVGAGI. CDR3 DNA sequence: TGTGCCAGCAGTTACTACCACAGTGGCGGTAGCTATGGCTACACCTTC. Translating it yields CASSYYHSGGSYGYTF.

This chain joins TRBV11-2 and TRBJ2-1, with D uncertain. The CDR3 is 16 amino acids. Germline assignment: CDR1 SGHAT and CDR2 FQNNGV. V was cut by 0 bases and J by 4 bases, with 13 bases left in between. The CDR3 DNA sequence: TGTGCCAGCAGCTTAGAAAGGTTTGGTAGTTACAATGAGCAGTTCTTC. Its translation is CASSLERFGSYNEQFF.

The chain links TRBV7-9 to TRBJ2-7, with 8 bases fitting TRBD2. There are 15 residues in the CDR3. V was pared by 5 bases and J by 2 bases, with 8 bases of the junction left unmatched. Germline assignment: CDR1 SEHNR and CDR2 FQNEAQ (reference sequence). CDR3 loop: CASSIAAGETYEQYF. CDR3 in DNA: TGTGCCAGCAGCATCGCAGCGGGGGAGACCTACGAGCAGTACTTC.

The table lists this clone with a few counts. The chain uses TRBV7-6 and TRBJ2-2; TRBD2 is a possible D gene (6 bases). CDR1 and CDR2 (germline): SGHVS, FNYEAQ. V was pared by 1 base and J by 4 bases, with 10 bases between. The CDR3 is 15 residues long. The CDR3 coding sequence is TGTGCCAGCAGCTTAGGGGGTAGCGGCACCGGGGAGCTGTTTTTT. It translates to CASSLGGSGTGELFF.

The rearrangement uses TRBV19 and TRBJ1-5; D is perhaps TRBD1 (5 bases). Germline lookup yields CDR1 LNHDA and CDR2 SQIVND (reference sequence). The CDR3 is 15 amino acids. Trimming left V 5 bases short and J 5 bases short, with 16 bases between. Here the CDR3 DNA reads TGTGCCAGTAGTTCAGACCGGGGGGGGTATCAGCCCCAGCATTTT. As protein: CASSSDRGGYQPQHF.